This is a list of T cell receptor beta chains from one sample in a study of response to subunit inactivated influenza vaccine. TCRdb called the RT-PCR reads again in MiXCR, with one record for every CDR3 protein. The sample lists just over 300,000 distinct CDR3 sequences; just over 20% were seen once. The material was PBMCs from blood, obtained less than 22 months after vaccination. These receptors all come from a man between 50 and 75 years old who received an inactivated influenza vaccine. Both conserved end residues are part of each CDR3. Size tells how often a clone was seen (once, few, many) or the class of an expanded clone, and some rows leave it out.

abundance,j_gene,v_gene,CDR3aa
many,TRBJ1-4,TRBV21-1,CASSKGRKGVDEKLFF
few,TRBJ1-2,TRBV20-1,CSASVANYGYTF
-,TRBJ2-7,TRBV10-3,CAISESETSGKVQYF
-,TRBJ2-3,TRBV7-9,CASSLREWPTDTQYF
many,TRBJ2-5,TRBV24-1,CATSDTKTEAGETQYF
-,TRBJ1-5,TRBV19,CASSIRVSNQPQHF
many,TRBJ1-6,TRBV3-1,CASSLRNSPLHF
-,TRBJ2-7,TRBV7-9,CASSLGGLNEQYF
-,TRBJ2-5,TRBV29-1,CSARTQGQETQYF
-,TRBJ2-7,TRBV7-9,CASSPAGTDGYEQYF
-,TRBJ2-7,TRBV20-1,CSARDWVSGSEEQYF
many,TRBJ1-1,TRBV7-9,CASSTYTEAFF
-,TRBJ1-4,TRBV20-1,CSAVRGRGNEKLFF
few,TRBJ1-5,TRBV28,CASSSGQVMPQHF
many,TRBJ1-1,TRBV7-2,CASSLDTGLGTEAFF
-,TRBJ1-1,TRBV5-6,CASSLGLANTEAFF
-,TRBJ2-3,TRBV29-1,CSVEDRWASTDTQYF
-,TRBJ1-1,TRBV6-4,CASSDSGNTEAFF
-,TRBJ2-7,TRBV6-1,CASRQGGEQYF
-,TRBJ2-2,TRBV20-1,CSAKTGGFGELFF